This record concerns one T cell receptor (beta chain) sequence. Its antigen remains unidentified. This CDR3 comprises 15 residues. Germline CDR1 SGHRS, CDR2 YFSETQ. V was shortened by 4 bases and J by 1 base, with 14 bases between the two germline ends. Profiled with immunoSEQ multiplex PCR; TCRdb holds only in-frame clones, not every one. The sample has under 200,000 clones, more than 75% seen once. This sample is part of a study of cytotoxic CD8 clonotypes in ibrutinib-treated CLL. Overall study context: There were, on average, around 260,000 productive templates and approximately 94,000 productive rearrangements per sample. Study-wide points: Clonality grew at ibrutinib response; at progression, it decreased back toward baseline. Public clonotypes were rare and shrank or held steady on treatment. Sustained-remission and progressing patients had different sampling times.

The chain employs TRBV5-1 and TRBJ2-5, with D tentatively TRBD2 (5 bases). The receptor was derived from a human donor with chronic lymphocytic leukemia. The material was PBMCs, obtained after 12 months of ibrutinib treatment. The CDR3 DNA reads as TGCGCCAGCAGCCTGTTACTAGGCGCCCAAGAGACCCAGTACTTC. It is translated as CASSLLLGAQETQYF. Filled out from reference TRBV5-1 and TRBJ2-5, the complete variable domain reads KAGVTQTPRYLIKTRGQQVTLSCSPISGHRSVSWYQQTPGQGLQFLFEYFSETQRNKGNFPGRFSGRQFSNSRSEMNVSTLELGDSALYLCASSLLLGAQETQYFGPGTRLLVL.